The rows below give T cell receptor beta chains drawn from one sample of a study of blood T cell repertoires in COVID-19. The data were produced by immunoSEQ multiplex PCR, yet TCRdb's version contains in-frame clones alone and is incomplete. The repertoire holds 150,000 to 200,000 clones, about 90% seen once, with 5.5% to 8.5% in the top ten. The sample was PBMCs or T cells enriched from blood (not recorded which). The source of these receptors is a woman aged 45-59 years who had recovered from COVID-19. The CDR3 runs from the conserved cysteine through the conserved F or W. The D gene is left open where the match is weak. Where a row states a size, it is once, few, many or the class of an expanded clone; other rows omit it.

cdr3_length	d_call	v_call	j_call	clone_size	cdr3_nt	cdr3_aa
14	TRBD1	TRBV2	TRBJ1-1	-	TGTGCCAGCAGTCTGACAGGGCCGAACACTGAAGCTTTCTTT	CASSLTGPNTEAFF
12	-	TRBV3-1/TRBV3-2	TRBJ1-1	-	TGTGCCAGCAGCCAAGTCTCAGCTGAAGCTTTCTTT	CASSQVSAEAFF
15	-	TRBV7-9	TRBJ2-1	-	TGTGCCAGCAGCTTTGGGGCTAGCTCCTACAATGAGCAGTTCTTC	CASSFGASSYNEQFF
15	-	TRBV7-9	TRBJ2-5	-	TGTGCCAGCAGCCCCTATGAGGGAGGAAGGGAGACCCAGTACTTC	CASSPYEGGRETQYF
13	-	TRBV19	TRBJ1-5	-	TGTGCCAGTAGCCTACAGGTAAATCAGCCCCAGCATTTT	CASSLQVNQPQHF
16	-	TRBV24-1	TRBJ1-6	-	TGTGCCACCAGTGATTTCAGCGGGGGAAATAATTCACCCCTCCACTTT	CATSDFSGGNNSPLHF
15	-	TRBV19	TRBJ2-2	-	TGTGCCAGTAGTATAGGACAGGCGAACACCGGGGAGCTGTTTTTT	CASSIGQANTGELFF
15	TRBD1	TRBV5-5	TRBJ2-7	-	TGTGCCAGCAGCTTGCCCCCGGACAGGGGATACGAGCAGTACTTC	CASSLPPDRGYEQYF
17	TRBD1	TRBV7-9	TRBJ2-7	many	TGTGCCAGCAGCTCCCCGGGACAGGGGGCTCATCTCTACGAGCAGTACTTC	CASSSPGQGAHLYEQYF
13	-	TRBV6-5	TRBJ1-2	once	TGTGCCACCCCGACAGACACTAACTATGGCTACACCTTC	CATPTDTNYGYTF
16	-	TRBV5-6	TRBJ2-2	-	TGTGCCAGCAGCTCTCTCGATACCGTTACACCCGGGGAGCTGTTTTTT	CASSSLDTVTPGELFF
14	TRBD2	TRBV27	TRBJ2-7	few	TGTGCCAGCAGCGGACTAGCGGGAGCGTACGAGCAGTACTTC	CASSGLAGAYEQYF
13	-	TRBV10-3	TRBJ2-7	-	TGTGCCATCAGTTCGCTACAGGGAGGGGAGCAGTACTTC	CAISSLQGGEQYF
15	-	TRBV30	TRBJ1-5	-	TGTGCCTGGAGTGCGCAGTTGTATAGCAATCAGCCCCAGCATTTT	CAWSAQLYSNQPQHF
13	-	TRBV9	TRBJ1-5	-	TGTGCCAGCAGCGTTGGGGCCAATCAGCCCCAGCATTTT	CASSVGANQPQHF
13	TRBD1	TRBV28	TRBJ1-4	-	TGTGCCAGCAGCGACAGGGGGCGGGAAAAACTGTTTTTT	CASSDRGREKLFF
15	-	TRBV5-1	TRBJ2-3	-	TGCGCCAGCAGCTTGGGAAGGCGGGGAGTGGATACGCAGTATTTT	CASSLGRRGVDTQYF
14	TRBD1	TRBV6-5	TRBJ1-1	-	TGTGCCAGCAGTCCGGGACAGCTAAACACTGAAGCTTTCTTT	CASSPGQLNTEAFF
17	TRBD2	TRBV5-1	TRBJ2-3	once	TGCGCCAGCAGCACCGGGACTAGCGGGCCTTACAGGGATACGCAGTATTTT	CASSTGTSGPYRDTQYF